This T cell receptor (beta chain) was profiled in a study of blood T cell repertoires in COVID-19. Study context: Both acute and convalescent COVID-19 samples were obtained from the United States, Italy and Spain.

TCRdb's copy holds only in-frame clones and misses some; the assay was immunoSEQ multiplex PCR. The sample carries hundreds of thousands of clones, approximately 86% recorded once. CDR3 length: 14 residues. V was clipped by 1 base and J by 7 bases, with 14 bases between them. Germline values: CDR1 SGHRS, CDR2 YFSETQ. The rearrangement joins TRBV5-1 to TRBJ1-2; D is perhaps TRBD1 (5 bases). Specimen: peripheral blood. This clonotype was obtained from a woman in her forties or fifties who had recovered from COVID-19. This CDR3 reads CASSLSRVGGGYTF. DNA for the CDR3: TGCGCCAGCAGCTTGAGCAGGGTTGGTGGTGGCTACACCTTC.